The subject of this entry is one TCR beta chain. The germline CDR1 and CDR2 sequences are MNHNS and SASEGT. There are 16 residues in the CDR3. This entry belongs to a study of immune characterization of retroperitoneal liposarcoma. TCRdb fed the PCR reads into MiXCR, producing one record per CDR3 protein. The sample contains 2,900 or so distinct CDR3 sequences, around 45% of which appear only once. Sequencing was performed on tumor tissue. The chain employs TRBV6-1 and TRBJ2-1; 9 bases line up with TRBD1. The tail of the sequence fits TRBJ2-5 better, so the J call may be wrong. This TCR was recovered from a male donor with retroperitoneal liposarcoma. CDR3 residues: CASSMTGTGILVAQYF. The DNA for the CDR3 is TGTGCCAGCAGTATGACCGGGACAGGGATCTTAGTGGCCCAGTACTTC.